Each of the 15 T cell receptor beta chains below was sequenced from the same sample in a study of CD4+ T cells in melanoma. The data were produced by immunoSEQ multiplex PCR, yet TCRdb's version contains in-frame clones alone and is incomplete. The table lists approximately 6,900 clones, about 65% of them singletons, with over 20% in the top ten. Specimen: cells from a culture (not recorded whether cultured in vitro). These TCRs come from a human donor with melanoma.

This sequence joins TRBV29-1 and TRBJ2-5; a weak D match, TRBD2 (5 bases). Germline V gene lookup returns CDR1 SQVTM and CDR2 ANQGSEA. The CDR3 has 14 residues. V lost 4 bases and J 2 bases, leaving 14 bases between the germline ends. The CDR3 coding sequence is TGCAGCGTTGTTGGGGAGTGGGCACAAGAGACCCAGTACTTC. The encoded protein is CSVVGEWAQETQYF.

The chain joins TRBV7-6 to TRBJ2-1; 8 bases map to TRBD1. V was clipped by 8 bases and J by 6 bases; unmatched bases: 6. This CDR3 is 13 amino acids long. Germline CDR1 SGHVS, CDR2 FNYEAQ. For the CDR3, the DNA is TGTGCCAGCGCCCAGGGGGCCGTCAATGAGCAGTTCTTC. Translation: CASAQGAVNEQFF. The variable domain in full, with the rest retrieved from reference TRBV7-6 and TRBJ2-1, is GAGVSQSPRYKVTKRGQDVALRCDPISGHVSLYWYRQALGQGPEFLTYFNYEAQQDKSGLPNDRFSAERPEGSISTLTIQRTEQRDSAMYRCASAQGAVNEQFFGPGTRLTVL.

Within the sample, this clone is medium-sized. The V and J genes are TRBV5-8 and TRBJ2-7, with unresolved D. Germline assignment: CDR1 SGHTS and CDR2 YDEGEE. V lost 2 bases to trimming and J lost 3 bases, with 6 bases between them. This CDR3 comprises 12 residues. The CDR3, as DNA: TGTGCCAGCAGCTTCCCCGGCTACGAGCAGTACTTC. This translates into CASSFPGYEQYF.

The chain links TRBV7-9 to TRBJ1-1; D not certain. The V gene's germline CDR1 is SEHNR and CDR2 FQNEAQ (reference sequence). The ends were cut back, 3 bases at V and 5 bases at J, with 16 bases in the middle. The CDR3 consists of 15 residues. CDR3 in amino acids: CASSFFLDRKTEAFF. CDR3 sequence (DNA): TGTGCCAGCAGCTTTTTCCTCGACCGGAAGACTGAAGCTTTCTTT.

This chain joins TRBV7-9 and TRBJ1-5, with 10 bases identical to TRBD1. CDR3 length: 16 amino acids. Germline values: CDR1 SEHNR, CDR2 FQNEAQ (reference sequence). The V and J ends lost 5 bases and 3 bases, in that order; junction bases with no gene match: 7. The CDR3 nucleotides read TGTGCCAGCAGCCCGTCGGACAGGGGGAACAATCAGCCCCAGCATTTT. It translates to CASSPSDRGNNQPQHF.

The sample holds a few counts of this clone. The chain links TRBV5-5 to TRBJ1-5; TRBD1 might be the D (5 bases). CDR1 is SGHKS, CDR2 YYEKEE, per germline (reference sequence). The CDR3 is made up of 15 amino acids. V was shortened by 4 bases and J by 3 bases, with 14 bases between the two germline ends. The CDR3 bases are TGTGCCAGCAGCAGGGACCCCATCGTCAATCAGCCCCAGCATTTT. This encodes CASSRDPIVNQPQHF.

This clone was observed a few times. In DNA form, the CDR3 reads TGTGCCAGCAGACCGATCCAGGGTATCGACGAGCAGTACTTC. It yields the protein CASRPIQGIDEQYF. The V call is TRBV5-6, the J call TRBJ2-7; maybe TRBD1 (5 bases). Trimming removed 5 bases from V and 5 bases from J, with 17 bases in between. Germline V gives CDR1 SGHDT, CDR2 YYEEEE. CDR3 length: 14 amino acids.

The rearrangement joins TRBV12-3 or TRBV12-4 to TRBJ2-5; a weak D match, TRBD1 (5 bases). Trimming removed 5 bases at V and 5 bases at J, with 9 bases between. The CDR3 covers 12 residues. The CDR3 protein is CASSPPGETQYF. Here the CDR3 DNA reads TGTGCCAGCAGTCCACCAGGGGAGACCCAGTACTTC.

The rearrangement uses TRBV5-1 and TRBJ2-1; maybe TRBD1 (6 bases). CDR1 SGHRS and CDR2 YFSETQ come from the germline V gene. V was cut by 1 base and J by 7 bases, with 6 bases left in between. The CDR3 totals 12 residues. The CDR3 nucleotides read TGCGCCAGCAGCTTGACAGGGAATGAGCAGTTCTTC. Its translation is CASSLTGNEQFF.

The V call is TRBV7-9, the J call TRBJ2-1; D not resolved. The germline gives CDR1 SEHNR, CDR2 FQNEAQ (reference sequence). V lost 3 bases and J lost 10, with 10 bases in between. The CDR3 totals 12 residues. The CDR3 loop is CASSFPDREQFF. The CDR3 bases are TGTGCCAGCAGCTTTCCGGACCGGGAGCAGTTCTTC.

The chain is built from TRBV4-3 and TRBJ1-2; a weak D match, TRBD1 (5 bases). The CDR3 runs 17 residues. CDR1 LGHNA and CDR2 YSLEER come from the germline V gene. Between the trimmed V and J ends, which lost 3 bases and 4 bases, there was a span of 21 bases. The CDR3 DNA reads TGCGCCAGCAGCCAGCGGGGGGTCGGTCTCGGACTCTATGGCTACACCTTC. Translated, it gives CASSQRGVGLGLYGYTF.

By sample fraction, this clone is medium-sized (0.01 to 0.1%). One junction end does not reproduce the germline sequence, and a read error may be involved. The CDR3 loop is CASSEGSGDRNF. The CDR3, as DNA: TGTGCCAGCAGCGAGGGTAGCGGGGATAGGAACTTC. The rearrangement uses TRBV5-4 and TRBJ2-7; 8 nucleotides match TRBD2. The length of the CDR3 is 12 residues. CDR1 is SGHNT and CDR2 is YYREEE in the germline V gene (reference sequence).

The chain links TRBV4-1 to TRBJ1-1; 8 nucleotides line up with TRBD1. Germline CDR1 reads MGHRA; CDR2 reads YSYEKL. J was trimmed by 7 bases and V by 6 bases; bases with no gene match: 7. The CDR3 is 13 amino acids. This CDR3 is CASSFRGPDEAFF. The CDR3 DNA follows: TGCGCCAGCAGTTTCAGGGGGCCCGATGAAGCTTTCTTT.

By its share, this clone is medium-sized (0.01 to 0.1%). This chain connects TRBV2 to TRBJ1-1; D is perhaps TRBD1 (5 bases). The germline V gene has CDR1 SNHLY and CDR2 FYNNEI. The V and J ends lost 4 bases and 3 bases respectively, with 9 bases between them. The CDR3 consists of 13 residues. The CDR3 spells CASSADSYTEAFF. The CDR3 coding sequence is TGTGCCAGCAGTGCTGACAGCTACACTGAAGCTTTCTTT. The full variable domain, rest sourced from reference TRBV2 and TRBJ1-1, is EPEVTQTPSHQVTQMGQEVILRCVPISNHLYFYWYRQILGQKVEFLVSFYNNEISEKSEIFDDQFSVERPDGSNFTLKIRSTKLEDSAMYFCASSADSYTEAFFGQGTRLTVV.

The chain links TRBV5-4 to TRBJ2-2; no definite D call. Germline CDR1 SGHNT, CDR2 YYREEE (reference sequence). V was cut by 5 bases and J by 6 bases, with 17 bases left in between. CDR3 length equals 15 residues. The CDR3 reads CASSPLKNFAGELFF. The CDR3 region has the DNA TGTGCCAGCAGTCCCCTAAAAAATTTTGCCGGGGAGCTGTTTTTT.